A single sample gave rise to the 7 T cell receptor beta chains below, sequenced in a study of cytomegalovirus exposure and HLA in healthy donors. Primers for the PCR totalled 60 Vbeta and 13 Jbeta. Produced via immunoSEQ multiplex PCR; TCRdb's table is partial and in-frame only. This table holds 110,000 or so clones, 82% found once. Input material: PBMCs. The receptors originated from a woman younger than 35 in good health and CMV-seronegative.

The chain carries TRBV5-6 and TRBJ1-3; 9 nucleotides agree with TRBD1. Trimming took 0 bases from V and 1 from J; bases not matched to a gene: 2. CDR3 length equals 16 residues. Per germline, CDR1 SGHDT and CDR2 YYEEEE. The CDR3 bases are TGTGCCAGCAGCTTGGCCGGGACAGGGTCTGGAAACACCATATATTTT. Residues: CASSLAGTGSGNTIYF.

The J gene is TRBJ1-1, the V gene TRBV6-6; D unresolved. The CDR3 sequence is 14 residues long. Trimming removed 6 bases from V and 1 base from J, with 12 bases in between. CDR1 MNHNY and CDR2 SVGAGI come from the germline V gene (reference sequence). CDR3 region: CASSLDTSNTEAFF. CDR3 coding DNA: TGTGCCAGCAGCCTCGACACCTCGAACACTGAAGCTTTCTTT.

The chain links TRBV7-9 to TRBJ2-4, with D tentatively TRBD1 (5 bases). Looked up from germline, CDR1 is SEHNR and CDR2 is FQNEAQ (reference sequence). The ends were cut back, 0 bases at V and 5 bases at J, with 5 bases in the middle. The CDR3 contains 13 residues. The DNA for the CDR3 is TGTGCCAGCAGCTTAGCAGGGGAAAACATTCAGTACTTC. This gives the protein CASSLAGENIQYF.

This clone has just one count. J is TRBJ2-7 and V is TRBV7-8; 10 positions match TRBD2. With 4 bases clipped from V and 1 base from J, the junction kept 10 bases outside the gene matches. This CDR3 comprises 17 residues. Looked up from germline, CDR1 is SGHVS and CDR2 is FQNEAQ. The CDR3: CASSSYALAGESYEQYF. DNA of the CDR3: TGTGCCAGCAGCTCCTACGCCCTAGCGGGAGAATCCTACGAGCAGTACTTC.

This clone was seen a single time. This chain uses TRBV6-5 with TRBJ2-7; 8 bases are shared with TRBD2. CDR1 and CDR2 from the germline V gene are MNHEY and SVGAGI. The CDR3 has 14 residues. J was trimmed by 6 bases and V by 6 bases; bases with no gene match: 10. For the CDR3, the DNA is TGTGCCAGCAGAGCCGGGGGGGCCACGGGCGAGCAGTACTTC. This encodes CASRAGGATGEQYF.

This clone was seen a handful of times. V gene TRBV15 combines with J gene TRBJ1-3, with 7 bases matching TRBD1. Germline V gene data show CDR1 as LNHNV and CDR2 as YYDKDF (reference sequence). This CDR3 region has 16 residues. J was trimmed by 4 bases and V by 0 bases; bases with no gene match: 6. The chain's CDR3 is CATSRDTTGSGNTIYF. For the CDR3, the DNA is TGTGCCACCAGCAGAGATACGACAGGGTCGGGAAACACCATATATTTT. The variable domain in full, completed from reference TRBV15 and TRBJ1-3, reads DAMVIQNPRYQVTQFGKPVTLSCSQTLNHNVMYWYQQKSSQAPKLLFHYYDKDFNNEADTPDNFQSRRPNTSFCFLDIRSPGLGDTAMYLCATSRDTTGSGNTIYFGEGSWLTVV.

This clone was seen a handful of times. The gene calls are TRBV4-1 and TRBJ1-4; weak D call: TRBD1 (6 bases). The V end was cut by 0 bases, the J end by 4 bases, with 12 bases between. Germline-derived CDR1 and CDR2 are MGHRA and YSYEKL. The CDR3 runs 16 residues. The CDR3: CASSQDRRGLNEKLFF. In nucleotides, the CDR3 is TGCGCCAGCAGCCAAGATCGGCGGGGGCTTAATGAAAAACTGTTTTTT.